This TCR beta chain was recorded in a study of cytomegalovirus exposure and HLA in healthy donors. Regarding the study as a whole: In an earlier analysis, about 90% or about 30%: the productive usage of most TCR beta V segments. Presence/absence analysis assumed near-uniform sequencing depth across donors.

The V gene's germline CDR1 is MNHEY and CDR2 SVGAGI. The CDR3 runs 14 residues. V lost 7 bases to trimming and J lost 4 bases, with 16 bases between them. Primers included in the PCR were 60 Vbeta and 13 Jbeta primers. Libraries were prepared by immunoSEQ multiplex PCR; TCRdb keeps only in-frame clonotypes and omits some of them. This table has fewer than 90,000 clones, 70% appearing once. About this clone: As yet, its antigen is unknown.

The V and J genes are TRBV6-5 and TRBJ1-2; D is unresolved. Sequenced sample: PBMCs. This receptor was taken from a woman aged 50 to 60 in good health and CMV-seropositive. CDR3 in amino acids: CASKYHNSIYGYTF. As DNA, the CDR3 is TGTGCCAGCAAATACCACAATTCCATCTATGGCTACACCTTC.